This T cell receptor beta chain was sequenced for a study of T cells in Graves' hyperthyroidism and ophthalmopathy. About this clonotype itself: Antigen unknown.

Clinical symptoms, serum thyroxine and TRAb, thyroid ultrasound and orbital computed tomography together formed the diagnostic basis. It was 8 to 10 ml of fresh peripheral blood that supplied the PBMCs. TCR beta CDR3 regions were amplified from RNA. First-round RT-PCR with HTBI primers amplified the TCR CDR3 region. TCRdb re-called the multiplex PCR reads through MiXCR, storing one row per CDR3 protein. The top ten hold 9.2% of the sample, which has a few hundred thousand distinct CDR3 sequences, less than 15% seen once. Study results and caveats: Stable hyperthyroidism and ophthalmopathy were separated using 13 V-J signatures.

Material: blood. The sequence derives from a woman between 18 and 29 years old with Graves' hyperthyroidism.

The CDR3 DNA reads as TGTGCCAGTAGTGGACAGGGTTCCGGGGAGCTGTTTTTT. This gives the protein CASSGQGSGELFF. The chain recombines TRBV19 with TRBJ2-2, with 8 bases lining up with TRBD1. The ends lost 5 bases at V and 6 bases at J; junction bases unmatched: 2. Germline V lookup: CDR1 LNHDA, CDR2 SQIVND (reference sequence). CDR3 size: 13 residues. The full variable domain, in which reference TRBV19 and TRBJ2-2 provide the parts outside the CDR3, is DGGITQSPKYLFRKEGQNVTLSCEQNLNHDAMYWYRQDPGQGLRLIYYSQIVNDFQKGDIAEGYSVSREKKESFPLTVTSAQKNPTAFYLCASSGQGSGELFFGEGSRLTVL.